This passage covers 28 T cell receptor beta chains from one sample sequenced in a study of blood T cell repertoires in COVID-19. Profiling relied on immunoSEQ multiplex PCR, and the TCRdb table lists in-frame clones only, not all of them. The table has about 180,000 clones, around 86% seen once. The sample taken for sequencing was peripheral blood. These receptors came from a woman in her twenties or thirties with active or convalescent COVID-19.

The V gene is TRBV11-2, the J gene TRBJ2-5; no definite D call. Germline assignment: CDR1 SGHAT and CDR2 FQNNGV. The CDR3 loop spans 14 amino acids. The V end was cut by 2 bases, the J end by 0 bases, with 7 bases between. CDR3: CASSLNRYQETQYF. The CDR3 nucleotides read TGTGCCAGCAGCTTAAACAGATACCAAGAGACCCAGTACTTC.

The CDR3 coding sequence is TGTGCCAGCAGTTACTATCGGAGTGAGCAGTTCTTC. This sequence encodes CASSYYRSEQFF. The J gene is TRBJ2-1, the V gene TRBV6-2 or TRBV6-3; D not certain. The CDR3 is 12 residues long. Trimming cost V 1 base and J 9 bases, with 7 bases left between them. From germline, CDR1 is MNHEY and CDR2 SVGEGT.

In DNA, the CDR3 is TGTGCCAGCAGTGAGGGCGCAGGGGCTGGCTACACCTTC. Translating gives CASSEGAGAGYTF. This rearrangement joins TRBV25-1 to TRBJ1-2; TRBD1 might be the D (6 bases). The germline V gene encodes CDR1 MGHDK and CDR2 SYGVNS. V lost 3 bases and J lost 7, with 12 bases in between. The CDR3 has 13 residues.

The chain combines TRBV24-1 with TRBJ2-2; 7 bases are shared with TRBD1. V dropped 2 bases and J dropped 1; count of bases not matched to a gene: 6. Germline values: CDR1 KGHDR, CDR2 SFDVKD. The CDR3 sequence is 17 residues long. DNA for the CDR3: TGTGCCACCAGTGATTCGCGTCGACAGGGGAACACCGGGGAGCTGTTTTTT. Translated, it gives CATSDSRRQGNTGELFF.

J is TRBJ1-2 and V is TRBV19; D is perhaps TRBD1 (5 bases). Per the germline V gene, CDR1 is LNHDA and CDR2 is SQIVND (reference sequence). This CDR3 has 13 residues. The V and J ends lost 5 bases and 7 bases respectively, with 14 bases between them. The CDR3 bases are TGTGCCAGTAGTCCAACCAGGGTTTTTGGCTACACCTTC. Translation: CASSPTRVFGYTF.

The J gene is TRBJ1-1, the V gene TRBV11-2, with TRBD1 matching 7 bases. The ends lost 3 bases at V and 4 bases at J; junction bases unmatched: 2. Germline loops: CDR1 SGHAT, CDR2 FQNNGV. CDR3 length equals 13 residues. CDR3 protein: CASSLNRGTEAFF. CDR3 nucleotide sequence: TGTGCCAGCAGCTTGAACAGGGGCACTGAAGCTTTCTTT. The full variable domain, with the rest looked up from reference TRBV11-2 and TRBJ1-1, is EAGVAQSPRYKIIEKRQSVAFWCNPISGHATLYWYQQILGQGPKLLIQFQNNGVVDDSQLPKDRFSAERLKGVDSTLKIQPAKLEDSAVYLCASSLNRGTEAFFGQGTRLTVV.

The genes are TRBV24-1 and TRBJ2-1, with TRBD1 identical over 12 bases. The CDR3 runs 16 residues. V was clipped by 4 bases and J by 9 bases; unmatched bases: 9. Germline V lookup: CDR1 KGHDR, CDR2 SFDVKD. CDR3 nucleotides: TGTGCCACCAGTGACCCCTCCGGGACAGGGGGCCCTGAGCAGTTCTTC. This codes for CATSDPSGTGGPEQFF.

The chain employs TRBV2 and TRBJ1-5; D may be TRBD1 (5 bases). In germline, CDR1 is SNHLY, CDR2 FYNNEI. The length of the CDR3 is 13 residues. Deletions cut 7 bases from V and 3 bases from J, with 10 bases between. CDR3 sequence (DNA): TGTGCCAGCAATAGACAGAACAATCAGCCCCAGCATTTT. Residues: CASNRQNNQPQHF. The full variable domain, its missing parts supplied by reference TRBV2 and TRBJ1-5, is EPEVTQTPSHQVTQMGQEVILRCVPISNHLYFYWYRQILGQKVEFLVSFYNNEISEKSEIFDDQFSVERPDGSNFTLKIRSTKLEDSAMYFCASNRQNNQPQHFGDGTRLSIL.

This chain links TRBV7-2 with TRBJ1-6; D is unclear. There are 17 residues in the CDR3. Trimming stripped 2 bases from V and 0 bases from J, with 11 bases between. Germline lookup yields CDR1 SGHTA and CDR2 FQGNSA. Here the CDR3 reads CASSLLLGSSYNSPLHF. The CDR3 bases are TGTGCCAGCAGCTTATTACTGGGGAGCTCCTATAATTCACCCCTCCACTTT.

The table lists this clone with a few counts. The chain recombines TRBV11-3 with TRBJ1-3; D ambiguous. This CDR3 comprises 15 residues. V lost 2 bases, J lost 0 bases, and 8 bases lay in between. In germline, CDR1 is SGHNT, CDR2 YENEEA. The DNA for the CDR3 is TGTGCCAGCAGCTTACAGGCAAACTCTGGAAACACCATATATTTT. This gives the protein CASSLQANSGNTIYF.

V is TRBV4-2 and J is TRBJ2-3; possibly TRBD1 for D (5 bases). The V end lost 0 bases, the J end lost 2 bases, and 9 bases lay between the germline ends. Looked up from germline, CDR1 is LGHNA and CDR2 is YNFKEQ. This CDR3 contains 15 residues. The CDR3 DNA reads as TGTGCCAGCAGCCAAGACTGGGGCAACACAGATACGCAGTATTTT. It specifies CASSQDWGNTDTQYF.

V usage is TRBV18 and J usage is TRBJ2-7; the D is unclear. V was clipped by 3 bases and J by 0 bases, with 12 bases between them. The CDR3 is 15 residues long. CDR1 KGHSH and CDR2 LQKENI come from the germline V gene. CDR3 in DNA: TGTGCCAGCTCACCGCCGACTGTAACCTCCTACGAGCAGTACTTC. Translated, it gives CASSPPTVTSYEQYF.

The chain employs TRBV30 and TRBJ2-1; 9 bases match TRBD2. This CDR3 spans 17 amino acids. Trimming removed 4 bases from V and 7 bases from J; junction bases left unmatched: 17. CDR1 and CDR2 from the germline V gene are GTSNPN and SVGIG (reference sequence). The CDR3 sequence is CAWTPTAGGKGWNEQFF. The CDR3 region has the DNA TGTGCCTGGACTCCTACAGCGGGGGGTAAGGGATGGAATGAGCAGTTCTTC.

This clone was recorded once. The J gene is TRBJ2-7, the V gene TRBV2; the match to TRBD2 covers 9 bases. Germline-derived CDR1 and CDR2 are SNHLY and FYNNEI. Trimming removed 6 bases from V and 1 base from J; junction bases left unmatched: 4. The CDR3 sequence is 14 residues long. The CDR3 DNA reads as TGTGCCAGCAGGTGGACTAGCGTTTCCTACGAGCAGTACTTC. It is translated as CASRWTSVSYEQYF. The entire variable domain, with the rest obtained from reference TRBV2 and TRBJ2-7, is as follows: EPEVTQTPSHQVTQMGQEVILRCVPISNHLYFYWYRQILGQKVEFLVSFYNNEISEKSEIFDDQFSVERPDGSNFTLKIRSTKLEDSAMYFCASRWTSVSYEQYFGPGTRLTVT.

This clone was seen a handful of times. This rearrangement joins TRBV5-1 to TRBJ1-1; D is uncertain. V lost 3 bases to trimming and J lost 1 base, with 10 bases between them. In germline, CDR1 is SGHRS, CDR2 YFSETQ. This CDR3 contains 14 residues. For the CDR3, the DNA is TGCGCCAGCAGCTCCCGGACTCAGAACACTGAAGCTTTCTTT. Translation: CASSSRTQNTEAFF.

This chain joins TRBV18 and TRBJ2-3; D is uncertain. V shed 0 bases and J shed 4 bases, with 5 bases lying between them. CDR1 is KGHSH and CDR2 is LQKENI in the germline V gene. CDR3 length: 13 residues. The CDR3 bases are TGTGCCAGCTCACCACCGTCGTCAGATACGCAGTATTTT. It specifies CASSPPSSDTQYF. Drawing the rest from reference TRBV18 and TRBJ2-3, the complete variable domain is NAGVMQNPRHLVRRRGQEARLRCSPMKGHSHVYWYRQLPEEGLKFMVYLQKENIIDESGMPKERFSAEFPKEGPSILRIQQVVRGDSAAYFCASSPPSSDTQYFGPGTRLTVL.

This clone was detected only once. The chain couples TRBV11-3 to TRBJ1-1, with D perhaps TRBD1 (5 bases). The CDR3 is 12 amino acids. Per germline, CDR1 SGHNT and CDR2 YENEEA. V was clipped by 3 bases and J by 7 bases, with 9 bases between them. This CDR3 reads CASSFGGDEAFF. CDR3 in DNA: TGTGCCAGCAGCTTTGGGGGGGATGAAGCTTTCTTT.

The chain employs TRBV27 and TRBJ2-3, with 10 bases aligning to TRBD2. Germline-derived CDR1 and CDR2 are MNHEY and SMNVEV (reference sequence). The junction had 3 bases not matched to a gene; V was cut back by 3 bases and J by 3 bases. The CDR3 contains 15 residues. CDR3 residues: CASSFLLAGTDTQYF. For the CDR3, the DNA is TGTGCCAGCAGTTTCTTACTAGCGGGAACAGATACGCAGTATTTT.

The chain employs TRBV30 and TRBJ1-1, with no clear D. The germline CDR1 and CDR2 sequences are GTSNPN and SVGIG (reference sequence). Trimming took off 5 bases at V and 4 bases at J, with 14 bases between the two ends. The CDR3 length is 13 residues. The CDR3 DNA follows: TGTGCCTGGGGTCTCAATGGAGGCACTGAAGCTTTCTTT. The encoded protein is CAWGLNGGTEAFF.

This chain uses TRBV2 with TRBJ2-4; D is possibly TRBD2 (6 bases). Deletions cut 0 bases from V and 12 bases from J, with 15 bases between. Per the germline V gene, CDR1 is SNHLY and CDR2 is FYNNEI. This CDR3 region has 14 residues. CDR3 coding DNA: TGTGCCAGCAGTGAAGCGCGGGGCCTGTCAGCTCAGTACTTC. Translating it yields CASSEARGLSAQYF.

This clone was detected a few times. The genes are TRBV11-3 and TRBJ2-1; TRBD2 agrees at 14 bases. The germline V gene has CDR1 SGHNT and CDR2 YENEEA. This CDR3 is 15 amino acids long. V was clipped by 4 bases and J by 7 bases; unmatched bases: 3. CDR3 protein: CASSSGLAGGNEQFF. In DNA form, the CDR3 reads TGTGCCAGCAGCTCCGGACTAGCGGGAGGTAATGAGCAGTTCTTC.

This clone has a handful of counts. The CDR3 bases are TGTGCCAGCAGCCACCGGGGGACACCCCTCCACTTT. It encodes CASSHRGTPLHF. V usage is TRBV3-1 (or the pseudogene TRBV3-2) and J usage is TRBJ1-6; maybe TRBD1 (5 bases). V was pared by 3 bases and J by 11 bases, with 8 bases between. The CDR3 extends over 12 amino acids. Germline CDR1 is LGHDT and CDR2 is YNNKEL (reference sequence).

The J gene is TRBJ1-1, the V gene TRBV19; possibly TRBD1 for D (5 bases). The CDR3 totals 14 residues. V was clipped by 4 bases and J by 1 base, with 10 bases between them. The germline V gene has CDR1 LNHDA and CDR2 SQIVND (reference sequence). CDR3 nucleotide sequence: TGTGCCAGTAGTAAACAAACAGGGAACACTGAAGCTTTCTTT. This codes for CASSKQTGNTEAFF.

The V gene is TRBV6-4, the J gene TRBJ2-3, with TRBD2 matching over 12 bases. Germline assignment: CDR1 MRHNA and CDR2 SNTAGT. With V trimmed by 6 bases and J by 3 bases, 4 bases remained unmatched. This CDR3 is 15 amino acids long. The CDR3 region is CASSATSGGTDTQYF. The DNA for the CDR3 is TGTGCCAGCAGCGCGACTAGCGGGGGAACAGATACGCAGTATTTT.

The chain uses TRBV19 and TRBJ2-1, with 7 bases identical to TRBD1. CDR1 is LNHDA, CDR2 SQIVND, per germline (reference sequence). V lost 1 base, J lost 4 bases, and 7 bases stayed unmatched. The CDR3 has 16 amino acids. CDR3 sequence reads: CASSIGDRAAYNEQFF. CDR3 nucleotides: TGTGCCAGTAGTATAGGAGACAGGGCGGCTTACAATGAGCAGTTCTTC.

The rearrangement links TRBV14 to TRBJ2-1; D is possibly TRBD1 (5 bases). The V end was cut by 0 bases, the J end by 6 bases, with 9 bases between. CDR3 size: 14 residues. The germline gives CDR1 SGHDN, CDR2 FVKESK. CDR3 sequence reads: CASSQEAGFNEQFF. The CDR3 nucleotides read TGTGCCAGCAGCCAAGAGGCAGGGTTCAATGAGCAGTTCTTC.

This rearrangement joins TRBV19 to TRBJ2-5; TRBD2 might be the D (6 bases). V lost 2 bases and J 3 bases, leaving 13 bases between the germline ends. CDR3 length: 15 residues. Germline CDR1 and CDR2: LNHDA and SQIVND (reference sequence). CDR3 loop: CASSIIGGRKETQYF. The CDR3 DNA sequence: TGTGCCAGTAGTATAATCGGAGGGCGTAAAGAGACCCAGTACTTC.

The rearrangement joins TRBV3-1 (or the pseudogene TRBV3-2) to TRBJ2-1; 9 nucleotides line up with TRBD1. The CDR3 length is 16 residues. CDR1 and CDR2 (germline): LGHDT, YNNKEL (reference sequence). V shed 1 base and J 2 bases; nucleotides not matched to a gene: 3. The CDR3 coding sequence is TGTGCCAGCAGCCAAGCGGACAGGGGTCCCTACAATGAGCAGTTCTTC. This sequence encodes CASSQADRGPYNEQFF.